The 19 T cell receptor beta chains in this list originate from one sample, sequenced in a study of T cell responses to AZD1222 COVID-19 vaccine. The assay was immunoSEQ multiplex PCR, and TCRdb's table has in-frame clones only and misses some. The data hold some 150,000 clones, with 93% observed a single time. The specimen comprised peripheral blood, sampled on day 0 of MenACWY control vaccination. These receptors all stem from an adult in good health.

The genes are TRBV19 and TRBJ2-5, with 15 bases lining up with TRBD2. The CDR3 is 15 amino acids. With V trimmed by 4 bases and J by 4 bases, 1 base remained unmatched. Germline lookup yields CDR1 LNHDA and CDR2 SQIVND (reference sequence). DNA of the CDR3: TGTGCCAGTAGTACGGGACTAGCGGGAGGAGAGACCCAGTACTTC. Translated, it gives CASSTGLAGGETQYF.

The CDR3 DNA is TGTGCCAGCAGGGGGACCGGGACTCTAGACTATGGCTACACCTTC. Protein sequence: CASRGTGTLDYGYTF. The rearrangement uses TRBV2 and TRBJ1-2; a weak D match, TRBD1 (5 bases). Germline values: CDR1 SNHLY, CDR2 FYNNEI. This CDR3 has 15 amino acids. Trimming stripped 6 bases from V and 3 bases from J, with 17 bases between. Full variable domain (remainder filled in from reference TRBV2 and TRBJ1-2): EPEVTQTPSHQVTQMGQEVILRCVPISNHLYFYWYRQILGQKVEFLVSFYNNEISEKSEIFDDQFSVERPDGSNFTLKIRSTKLEDSAMYFCASRGTGTLDYGYTFGSGTRLTVV.

The chain recombines TRBV5-4 with TRBJ2-7; TRBD2 agrees at 10 bases. Unmatched junction bases numbered 9, after V lost 4 bases and J lost 5 bases. The CDR3 extends over 15 amino acids. Germline values: CDR1 SGHNT, CDR2 YYREEE (reference sequence). The CDR3 loop is CASSTGTSELDEQYF. The CDR3, as DNA: TGTGCCAGCAGCACCGGGACTAGCGAGCTCGACGAGCAGTACTTC.

V gene TRBV7-9 combines with J gene TRBJ2-5; 9 bases fit TRBD1. V gave up 5 bases and J gave up 2 bases; unmatched junction bases: 9. The CDR3 contains 16 residues. The germline CDR1 and CDR2 sequences are SEHNR and FQNEAQ (reference sequence). The CDR3 here is CASSGDGQGFQETQYF. The CDR3 coding sequence is TGTGCCAGCAGCGGGGACGGACAGGGGTTTCAAGAGACCCAGTACTTC.

The V gene is TRBV28, the J gene TRBJ1-1, with 8 nucleotides matching TRBD1. V lost 7 bases, J lost 11 bases, and 15 bases stayed unmatched. The CDR3 length is 14 residues. Germline values: CDR1 MDHEN, CDR2 SYDVKM. This CDR3 reads CASIGTDRGLRAFF. DNA of the CDR3: TGTGCCAGCATTGGGACCGACAGGGGACTAAGGGCTTTCTTT.

J is TRBJ1-2 and V is TRBV12-5; D remains ambiguous. This CDR3 is 11 amino acids long. CDR1 and CDR2 from the germline V gene are LGHNT and FRNRAP. Trimming stripped 4 bases from V and 4 bases from J, with 4 bases between. The CDR3 DNA reads as TGTGCTAGTGGTTCGACCTATGGCTACACCTTC. Translated: CASGSTYGYTF.

CDR3 sequence (DNA): TGTGCCAGCTCACTGACACTCCACGAGCAGTACTTC. Amino acid sequence: CASSLTLHEQYF. The chain joins TRBV18 to TRBJ2-7; D is unresolved. CDR3 length: 12 amino acids. V was shortened by 4 bases and J by 5 bases, with 9 bases between the two germline ends. Germline-derived CDR1 and CDR2 are KGHSH and LQKENI.

This clone was observed a handful of times. This chain joins TRBV7-2 and TRBJ2-1; TRBD1 is a possible D gene (5 bases). Trimming took off 5 bases at V and 2 bases at J, with 16 bases between the two ends. This CDR3 has 16 residues. Germline lookup yields CDR1 SGHTA and CDR2 FQGNSA. Here the CDR3 DNA reads TGTGCCAGCAGCACAACAGGACGACCAACCTACAATGAGCAGTTCTTC. Its protein product is CASSTTGRPTYNEQFF.

A note on this clone: This specimen includes other DNA sequences encoding the same CDR3. This rearrangement joins TRBV5-1 to TRBJ1-5; a weak D match, TRBD1 (5 bases). Germline lookup yields CDR1 SGHRS and CDR2 YFSETQ. This CDR3 has 14 amino acids. Between the trimmed V and J ends, which lost 0 bases and 2 bases, there was a span of 6 bases. The CDR3 DNA reads as TGCGCCAGCAGCTTGGGGGGCGGCAATCAGCCCCAGCATTTT. This codes for CASSLGGGNQPQHF.

This chain links TRBV5-4 with TRBJ2-3; TRBD2 matches at 11 bases. CDR3 length equals 15 residues. J gave up 4 bases and V 2 bases, and 3 bases lay outside the gene matches. Germline values: CDR1 SGHNT, CDR2 YYREEE (reference sequence). CDR3 region: CASSLLAGVSDTQYF. CDR3 in DNA: TGTGCCAGCAGCTTACTAGCGGGAGTATCAGATACGCAGTATTTT.

V usage is TRBV6-1 and J usage is TRBJ1-4; 12 bases agree with TRBD1. With V trimmed by 4 bases and J by 4 bases, 7 bases remained unmatched. Germline CDR1 reads MNHNS; CDR2 reads SASEGT. The CDR3 length is 17 residues. The CDR3 spells CASSARDRGLVNEKLFF. The CDR3 DNA reads as TGTGCCAGCAGTGCCCGGGACAGGGGGCTCGTTAATGAAAAACTGTTTTTT.

V and J are TRBV2 and TRBJ1-1; weak D call: TRBD1 (6 bases). This CDR3 comprises 12 residues. V was trimmed by 8 bases and J by 4 bases, leaving 11 bases between them. CDR1 and CDR2 (germline): SNHLY, FYNNEI. As DNA, the CDR3 is TGTGCCAGCGTTAGGGGGGTCACTGAAGCTTTCTTT. It yields the protein CASVRGVTEAFF.

The chain employs TRBV19 and TRBJ1-2, with 10 nucleotides matching TRBD1. The CDR3 has 16 amino acids. V was pared by 1 base and J by 4 bases, with 6 bases of the junction left unmatched. The germline V gene has CDR1 LNHDA and CDR2 SQIVND (reference sequence). The CDR3 is CASSIGGTGVTYGYTF. CDR3 sequence (DNA): TGTGCCAGTAGTATAGGGGGGACAGGGGTGACCTATGGCTACACCTTC.

This chain links TRBV10-2 with TRBJ2-1; possible D gene TRBD2, 5 bases. Between the trimmed V and J ends, which lost 7 bases and 0 bases, there was a span of 16 bases. This CDR3 region has 16 residues. Per the germline V gene, CDR1 is WSHSY and CDR2 is SAAADI. The CDR3, as DNA: TGCGCCAGCATGCCAGGACTCTCCGGCTCCTACAATGAGCAGTTCTTC. This encodes CASMPGLSGSYNEQFF.

The V call is TRBV15, the J call TRBJ1-4; D is unclear. The CDR3 is 14 amino acids. Between the trimmed V and J ends, which lost 1 base and 5 bases, there was a span of 8 bases. CDR1 and CDR2 from the germline V gene are LNHNV and YYDKDF (reference sequence). The CDR3 DNA is TGTGCCACCAGCAGAGCATCGGGGAATGAAAAACTGTTTTTT. Residues: CATSRASGNEKLFF.

The V gene is TRBV7-2, the J gene TRBJ2-1; D is unresolved. With 4 bases removed from V and 0 bases from J, the gap between germline ends came to 13 bases. Looked up from germline, CDR1 is SGHTA and CDR2 is FQGNSA. The CDR3 is 16 amino acids. Written as DNA, the CDR3 is TGTGCCAGCAGCTCTTTCGCCCAGAGCTCCTACAATGAGCAGTTCTTC. It encodes CASSSFAQSSYNEQFF.

Written as DNA, the CDR3 is TGCAGCGTCCTCGGACAGTCCTATGGCTACACCTTC. It encodes CSVLGQSYGYTF. The chain couples TRBV29-1 to TRBJ1-2, with a possible D match to TRBD1 (6 bases). The CDR3 loop spans 12 amino acids. V dropped 6 bases and J dropped 4 bases, with 12 bases sitting between them. Germline loops: CDR1 SQVTM, CDR2 ANQGSEA. Combining the CDR3 with reference TRBV29-1 and TRBJ1-2 gives the whole variable domain SAVISQKPSRDICQRGTSLTIQCQVDSQVTMMFWYRQQPGQSLTLIATANQGSEATYESGFVIDKFPISRPNLTFSTLTVSNMSPEDSSIYLCSVLGQSYGYTFGSGTRLTVV.

The V call is TRBV5-6, the J call TRBJ1-5, with no clear D. V was pared by 1 base and J by 5 bases, with 4 bases between. CDR1 is SGHDT and CDR2 is YYEEEE in the germline V gene. This CDR3 has 12 amino acids. The CDR3, as DNA: TGTGCCAGCAGCTTGATTGATCAGCCCCAGCATTTT. Protein: CASSLIDQPQHF.

This chain joins TRBV12-3 or TRBV12-4 and TRBJ1-5; TRBD1 aligns across 7 bases. V dropped 6 bases and J dropped 7; count of bases not matched to a gene: 6. The CDR3 has 13 residues. The CDR3 loop is CASSYDRVQPQHF. The CDR3 DNA reads as TGTGCCAGCAGCTACGACAGGGTCCAGCCCCAGCATTTT.